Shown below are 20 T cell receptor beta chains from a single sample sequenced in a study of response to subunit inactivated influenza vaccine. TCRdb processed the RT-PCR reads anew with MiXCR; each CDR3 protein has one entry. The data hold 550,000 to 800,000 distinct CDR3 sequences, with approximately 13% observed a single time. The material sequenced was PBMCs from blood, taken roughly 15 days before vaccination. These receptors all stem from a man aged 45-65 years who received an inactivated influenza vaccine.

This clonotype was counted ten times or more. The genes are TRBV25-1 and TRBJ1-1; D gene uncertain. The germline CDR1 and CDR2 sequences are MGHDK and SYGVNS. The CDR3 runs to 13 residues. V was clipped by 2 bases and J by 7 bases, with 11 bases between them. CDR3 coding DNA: TGTGCCAGCAGTGAAATTGTCCGGGGTGAAGCTTTCTTT. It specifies CASSEIVRGEAFF.

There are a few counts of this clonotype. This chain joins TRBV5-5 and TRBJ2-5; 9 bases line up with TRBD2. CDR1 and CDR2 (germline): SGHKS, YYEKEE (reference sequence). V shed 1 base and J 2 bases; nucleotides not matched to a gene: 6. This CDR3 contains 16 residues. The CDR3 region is CASSLFETSGQETQYF. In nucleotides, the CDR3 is TGTGCCAGCAGCTTGTTCGAGACTAGCGGTCAAGAGACCCAGTACTTC.

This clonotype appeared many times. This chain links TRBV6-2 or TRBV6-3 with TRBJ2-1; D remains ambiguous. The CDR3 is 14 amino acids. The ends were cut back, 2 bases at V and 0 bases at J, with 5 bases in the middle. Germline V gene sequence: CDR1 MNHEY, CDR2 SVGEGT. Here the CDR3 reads CASSYALSYNEQFF. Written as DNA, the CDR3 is TGTGCCAGCAGTTACGCACTCTCCTACAATGAGCAGTTCTTC.

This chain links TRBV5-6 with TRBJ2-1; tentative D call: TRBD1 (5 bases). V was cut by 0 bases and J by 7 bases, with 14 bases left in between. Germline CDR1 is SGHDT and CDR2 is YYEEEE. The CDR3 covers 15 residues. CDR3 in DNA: TGTGCCAGCAGCTTGGCGTCTACAGGTTGGAATGAGCAGTTCTTC. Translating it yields CASSLASTGWNEQFF.

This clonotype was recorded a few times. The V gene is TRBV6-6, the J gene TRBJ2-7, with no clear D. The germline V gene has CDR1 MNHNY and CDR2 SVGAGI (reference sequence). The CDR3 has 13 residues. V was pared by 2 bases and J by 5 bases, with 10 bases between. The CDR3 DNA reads TGTGCCAGCAGTTACCCGGTTCCCCACGAGCAGTACTTC. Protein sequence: CASSYPVPHEQYF.

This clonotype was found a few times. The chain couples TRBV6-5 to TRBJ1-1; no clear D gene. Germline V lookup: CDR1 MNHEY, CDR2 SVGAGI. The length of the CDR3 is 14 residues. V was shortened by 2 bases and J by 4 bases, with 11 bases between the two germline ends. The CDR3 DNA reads TGTGCCAGCAGTTACGGGTCTCAGCGCACTGAAGCTTTCTTT. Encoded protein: CASSYGSQRTEAFF.

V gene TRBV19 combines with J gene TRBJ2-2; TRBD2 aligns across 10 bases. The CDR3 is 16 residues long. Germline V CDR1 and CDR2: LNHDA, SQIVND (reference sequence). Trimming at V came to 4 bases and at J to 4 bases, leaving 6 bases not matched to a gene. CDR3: CASSTSSGSVTGELFF. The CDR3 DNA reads TGTGCCAGTAGTACCTCTAGCGGGAGTGTCACCGGGGAGCTGTTTTTT. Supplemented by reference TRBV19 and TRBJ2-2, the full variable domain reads DGGITQSPKYLFRKEGQNVTLSCEQNLNHDAMYWYRQDPGQGLRLIYYSQIVNDFQKGDIAEGYSVSREKKESFPLTVTSAQKNPTAFYLCASSTSSGSVTGELFFGEGSRLTVL.

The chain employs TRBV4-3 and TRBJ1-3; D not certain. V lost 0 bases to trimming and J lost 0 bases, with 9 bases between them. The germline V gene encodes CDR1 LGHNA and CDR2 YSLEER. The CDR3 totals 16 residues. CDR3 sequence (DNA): TGCGCCAGCAGCCAAGATAGGACTAACTCTGGAAACACCATATATTTT. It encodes CASSQDRTNSGNTIYF.

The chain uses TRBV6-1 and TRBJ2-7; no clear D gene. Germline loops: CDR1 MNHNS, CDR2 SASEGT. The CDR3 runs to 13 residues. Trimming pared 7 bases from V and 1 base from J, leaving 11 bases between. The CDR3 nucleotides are TGTGCCAGCAACTTATTAAGATCCTACGAGCAGTACTTC. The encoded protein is CASNLLRSYEQYF.

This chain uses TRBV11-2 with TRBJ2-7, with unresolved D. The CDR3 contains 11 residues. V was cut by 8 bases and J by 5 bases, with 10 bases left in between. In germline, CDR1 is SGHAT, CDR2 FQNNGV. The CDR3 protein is CASRIGNEQYF. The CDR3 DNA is TGTGCCAGCCGAATTGGGAACGAGCAGTACTTC.

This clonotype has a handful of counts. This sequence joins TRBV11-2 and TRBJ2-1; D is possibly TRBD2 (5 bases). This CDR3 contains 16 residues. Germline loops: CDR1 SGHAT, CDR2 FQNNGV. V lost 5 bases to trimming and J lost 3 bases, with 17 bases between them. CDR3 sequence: CASSPGDGGNYNEQFF. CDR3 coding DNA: TGTGCCAGCAGCCCAGGAGACGGAGGAAACTACAATGAGCAGTTCTTC.

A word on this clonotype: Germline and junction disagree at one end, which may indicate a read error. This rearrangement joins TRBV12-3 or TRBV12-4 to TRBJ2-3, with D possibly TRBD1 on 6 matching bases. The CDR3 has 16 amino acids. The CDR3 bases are TGTTCCAGCAGTTTAGCGCAAGGGGGATTCTTAGATACGCAGTATTTT. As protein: CSSSLAQGGFLDTQYF.

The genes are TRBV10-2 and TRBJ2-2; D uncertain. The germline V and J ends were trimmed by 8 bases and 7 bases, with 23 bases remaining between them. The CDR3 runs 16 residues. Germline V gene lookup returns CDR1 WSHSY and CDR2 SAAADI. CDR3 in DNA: TGCGCCAGCGGCGCGGCAGCCACCCCGTGGGGCGGGGAGCTGTTTTTT. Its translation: CASGAAATPWGGELFF.

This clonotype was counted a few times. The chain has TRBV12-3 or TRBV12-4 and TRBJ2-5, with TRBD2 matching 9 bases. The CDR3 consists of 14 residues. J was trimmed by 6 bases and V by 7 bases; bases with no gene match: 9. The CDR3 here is CASTFGGLAKTQYF. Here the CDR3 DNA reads TGTGCCAGCACCTTCGGAGGACTAGCGAAGACCCAGTACTTC.

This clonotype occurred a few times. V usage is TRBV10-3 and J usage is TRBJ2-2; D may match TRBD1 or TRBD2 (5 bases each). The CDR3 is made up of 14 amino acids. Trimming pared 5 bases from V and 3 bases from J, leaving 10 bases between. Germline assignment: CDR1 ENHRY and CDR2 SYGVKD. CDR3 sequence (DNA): TGTGCCATCAGTCAGGGAGTAGACACCGGGGAGCTGTTTTTT. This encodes CAISQGVDTGELFF.

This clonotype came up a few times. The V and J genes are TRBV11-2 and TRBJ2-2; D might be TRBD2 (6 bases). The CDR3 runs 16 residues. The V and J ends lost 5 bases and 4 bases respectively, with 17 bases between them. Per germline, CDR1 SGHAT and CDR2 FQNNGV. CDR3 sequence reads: CASSRERAAATGELFF. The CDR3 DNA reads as TGTGCCAGCAGCCGGGAGCGGGCTGCTGCCACCGGGGAGCTGTTTTTT.

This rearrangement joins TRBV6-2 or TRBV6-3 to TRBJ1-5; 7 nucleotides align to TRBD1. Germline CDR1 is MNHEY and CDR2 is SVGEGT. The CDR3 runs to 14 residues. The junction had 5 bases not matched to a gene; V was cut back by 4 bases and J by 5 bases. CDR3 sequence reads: CASSFPQGYQPQHF. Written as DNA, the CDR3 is TGTGCCAGCAGTTTCCCACAGGGGTATCAGCCCCAGCATTTT.

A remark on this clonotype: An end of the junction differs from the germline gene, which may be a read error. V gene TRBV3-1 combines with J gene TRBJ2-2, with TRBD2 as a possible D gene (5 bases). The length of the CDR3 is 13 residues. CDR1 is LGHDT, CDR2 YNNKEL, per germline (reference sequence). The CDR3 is CASSHPPPGDLFF. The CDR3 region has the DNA TGTGCCAGCAGCCACCCCCCCCCCGGGGATCTGTTTTTT.

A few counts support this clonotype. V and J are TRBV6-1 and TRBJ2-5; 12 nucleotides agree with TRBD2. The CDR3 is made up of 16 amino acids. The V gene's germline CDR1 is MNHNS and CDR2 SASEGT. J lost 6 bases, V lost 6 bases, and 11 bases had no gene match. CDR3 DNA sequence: TGTGCCAGCAGAACCCCGACTAGCGGGAGCATACAGACCCAGTACTTC. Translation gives CASRTPTSGSIQTQYF.

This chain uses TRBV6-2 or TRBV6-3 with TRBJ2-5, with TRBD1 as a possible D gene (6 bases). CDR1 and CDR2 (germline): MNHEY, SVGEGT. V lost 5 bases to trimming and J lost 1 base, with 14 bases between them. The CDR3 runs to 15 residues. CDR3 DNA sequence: TGTGCCAGCAGTCGAGACAGGCTTCGCCAAGAGACCCAGTACTTC. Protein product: CASSRDRLRQETQYF.